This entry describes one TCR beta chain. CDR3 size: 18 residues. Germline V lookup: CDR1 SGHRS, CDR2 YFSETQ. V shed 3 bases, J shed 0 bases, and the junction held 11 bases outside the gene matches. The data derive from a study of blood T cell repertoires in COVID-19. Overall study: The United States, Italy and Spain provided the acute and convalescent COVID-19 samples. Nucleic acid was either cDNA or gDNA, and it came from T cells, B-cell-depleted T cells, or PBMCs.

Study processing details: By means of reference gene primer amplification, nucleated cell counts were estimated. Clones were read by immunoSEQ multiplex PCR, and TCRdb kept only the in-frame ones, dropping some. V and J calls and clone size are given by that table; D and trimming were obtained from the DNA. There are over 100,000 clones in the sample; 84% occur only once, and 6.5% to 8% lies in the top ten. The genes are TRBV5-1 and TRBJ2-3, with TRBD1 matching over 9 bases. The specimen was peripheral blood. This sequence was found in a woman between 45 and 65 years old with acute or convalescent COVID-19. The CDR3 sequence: CASSYGQGSYSSTDTQYF. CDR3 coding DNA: TGCGCCAGCAGCTATGGACAGGGGTCTTATTCTAGCACAGATACGCAGTATTTT.